These T cell receptor beta chains were read from a single sample in a study of TIL therapy for anti-PD-1-resistant metastatic lung cancer. Libraries were prepared by immunoSEQ multiplex PCR; TCRdb keeps only in-frame clonotypes and omits some of them. The table lists about 50,000 clones, approximately 70% of them singletons, with roughly 6% in the top ten. The source material was tumor tissue, sampled at baseline. The receptors here all came from a person aged 25-80 years with non-small cell lung cancer. CDR3s leave out the opening cysteine and the closing phenylalanine or tryptophan. Fields, in order: CDR3 protein, J gene, V gene, clone size, D gene. The D gene is left open where the match is weak. A row's size may be missing; if present it is once, few, many or a size class.

CDR3 protein: ASSFFGQGEVDGYT; J gene: TRBJ1-2; V gene: TRBV5-1; clone size: -; D gene: TRBD1
CDR3 protein: ASIQNRNQPQH; J gene: TRBJ1-5; V gene: TRBV28; clone size: -; D gene: -
CDR3 protein: ASSRPGGRSRAGNTIY; J gene: TRBJ1-3; V gene: TRBV14; clone size: -; D gene: -
CDR3 protein: ASSEVAGTSYEQY; J gene: TRBJ2-7; V gene: TRBV6-4; clone size: -; D gene: -
CDR3 protein: ASSVTGFGTGELF; J gene: TRBJ2-2; V gene: TRBV19; clone size: -; D gene: TRBD1
CDR3 protein: ASSLTDTQY; J gene: TRBJ2-3; V gene: TRBV7-9; clone size: -; D gene: -
CDR3 protein: ASSPWDRDEAF; J gene: TRBJ1-1; V gene: TRBV9; clone size: -; D gene: TRBD1
CDR3 protein: ASSAGGLWTDTQY; J gene: TRBJ2-3; V gene: TRBV6-6; clone size: few; D gene: -
CDR3 protein: ASSFSQGADTYEQY; J gene: TRBJ2-7; V gene: TRBV28; clone size: -; D gene: -
CDR3 protein: ASSLGGTREETQY; J gene: TRBJ2-5; V gene: TRBV5-1; clone size: few; D gene: TRBD2